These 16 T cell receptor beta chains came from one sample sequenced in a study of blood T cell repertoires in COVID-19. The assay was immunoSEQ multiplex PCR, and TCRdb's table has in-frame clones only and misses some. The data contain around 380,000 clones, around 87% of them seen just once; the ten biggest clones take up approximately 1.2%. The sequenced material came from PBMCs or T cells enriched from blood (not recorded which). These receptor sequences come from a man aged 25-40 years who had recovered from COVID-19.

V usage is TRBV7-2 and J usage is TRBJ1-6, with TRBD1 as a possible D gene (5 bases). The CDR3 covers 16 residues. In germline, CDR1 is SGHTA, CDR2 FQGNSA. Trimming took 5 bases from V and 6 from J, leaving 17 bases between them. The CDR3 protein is CASSRVPGKFNSPLHF. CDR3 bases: TGTGCCAGCAGCAGGGTGCCAGGGAAATTTAATTCACCCCTCCACTTT.

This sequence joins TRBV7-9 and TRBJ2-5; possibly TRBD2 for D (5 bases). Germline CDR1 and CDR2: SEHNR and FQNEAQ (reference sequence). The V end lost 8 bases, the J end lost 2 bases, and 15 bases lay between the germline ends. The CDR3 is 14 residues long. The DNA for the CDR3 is TGTGCCAGCTCCAATCCCGGGGTGCAAGAGACCCAGTACTTC. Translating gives CASSNPGVQETQYF.

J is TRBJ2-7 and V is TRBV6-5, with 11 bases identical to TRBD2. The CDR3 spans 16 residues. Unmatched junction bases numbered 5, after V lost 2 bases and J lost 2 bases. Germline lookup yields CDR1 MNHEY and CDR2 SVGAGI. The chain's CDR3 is CASSYPTSGGPYEQYF. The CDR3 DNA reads TGTGCCAGCAGTTACCCCACTAGCGGGGGACCCTACGAGCAGTACTTC.

CDR3 sequence reads: CASRSSLVSPLHF. As DNA, the CDR3 is TGTGCCAGCAGATCTAGCCTAGTCTCACCCCTCCACTTT. The chain is built from TRBV14 and TRBJ1-6; D not certain. V lost 6 bases to trimming and J lost 10 bases, with 13 bases between them. Germline V gene sequence: CDR1 SGHDN, CDR2 FVKESK. The CDR3 has 13 residues.

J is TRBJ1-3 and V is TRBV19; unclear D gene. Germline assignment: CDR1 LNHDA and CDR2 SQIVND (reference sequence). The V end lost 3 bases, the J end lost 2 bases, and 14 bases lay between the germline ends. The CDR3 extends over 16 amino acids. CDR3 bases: TGTGCCAGTAGTATCCCGAGGACTATCGCTGGAAACACCATATATTTT. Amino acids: CASSIPRTIAGNTIYF.

Here the CDR3 DNA reads TGCAGCGTTCTCGGGGACAGAACTAATGAAAAACTGTTTTTT. Residues: CSVLGDRTNEKLFF. The chain couples TRBV29-1 to TRBJ1-4; 7 bases align to TRBD1. The CDR3 spans 14 residues. Germline lookup yields CDR1 SQVTM and CDR2 ANQGSEA. Trimming at V came to 5 bases and at J to 1 base, leaving 4 bases not matched to a gene.

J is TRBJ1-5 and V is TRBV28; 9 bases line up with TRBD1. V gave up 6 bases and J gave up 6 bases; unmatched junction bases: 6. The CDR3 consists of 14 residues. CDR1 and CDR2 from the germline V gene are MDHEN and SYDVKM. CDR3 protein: CASSMTGGSQPQHF. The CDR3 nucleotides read TGTGCCAGCAGCATGACAGGGGGTAGTCAGCCCCAGCATTTT.

The CDR3 DNA reads TGCGCCAGCAGCTTGGCCGTAAGCGCCGGAGGCACAGATACGCAGTATTTT. Protein: CASSLAVSAGGTDTQYF. The chain has TRBV5-1 and TRBJ2-3; D not resolved. The CDR3 covers 17 residues. Germline V gene sequence: CDR1 SGHRS, CDR2 YFSETQ. V was pared by 0 bases and J by 1 base, with 15 bases between.

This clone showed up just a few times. This CDR3 reads CASSQRNEKLFF. As DNA, the CDR3 is TGTGCCAGCAGCCAGCGTAATGAAAAACTGTTTTTT. The chain couples TRBV3-1 (or the pseudogene TRBV3-2) to TRBJ1-4; unclear D gene. From germline, CDR1 is LGHDT and CDR2 YNNKEL (reference sequence). V dropped 3 bases and J dropped 4 bases, with 3 bases sitting between them. This CDR3 region has 12 residues.

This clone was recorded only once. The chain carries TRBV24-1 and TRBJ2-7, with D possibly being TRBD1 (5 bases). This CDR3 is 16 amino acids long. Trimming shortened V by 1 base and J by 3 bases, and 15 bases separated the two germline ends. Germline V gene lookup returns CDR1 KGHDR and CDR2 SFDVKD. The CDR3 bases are TGTGCCACCAGTGATTTCCTGACAGAAAGTTTCTACGAGCAGTACTTC. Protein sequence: CATSDFLTESFYEQYF.

CDR3 in DNA: TGTGCCTGGAGTGAGGACACGAACACTGAAGCTTTCTTT. Amino acids: CAWSEDTNTEAFF. The rearrangement uses TRBV30 and TRBJ1-1, with TRBD1 as a possible D gene (5 bases). Germline V gene data show CDR1 as GTSNPN and CDR2 as SVGIG (reference sequence). The CDR3 consists of 13 residues. Between the trimmed V and J ends, which lost 1 base and 1 base, there was a span of 7 bases.

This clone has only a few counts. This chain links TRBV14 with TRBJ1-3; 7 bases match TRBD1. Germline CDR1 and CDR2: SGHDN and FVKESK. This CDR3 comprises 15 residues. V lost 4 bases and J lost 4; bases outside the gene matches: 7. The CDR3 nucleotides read TGTGCCAGCAGCCCATTGACAGGGCGAGGAAACACCATATATTTT. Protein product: CASSPLTGRGNTIYF.

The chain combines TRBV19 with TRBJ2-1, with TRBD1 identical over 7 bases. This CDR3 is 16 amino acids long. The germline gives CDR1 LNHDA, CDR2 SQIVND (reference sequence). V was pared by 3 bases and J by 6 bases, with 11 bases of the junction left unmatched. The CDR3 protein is CASSILGQPQVNEQFF. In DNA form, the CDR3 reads TGTGCCAGTAGTATCTTGGGACAGCCTCAAGTCAATGAGCAGTTCTTC.

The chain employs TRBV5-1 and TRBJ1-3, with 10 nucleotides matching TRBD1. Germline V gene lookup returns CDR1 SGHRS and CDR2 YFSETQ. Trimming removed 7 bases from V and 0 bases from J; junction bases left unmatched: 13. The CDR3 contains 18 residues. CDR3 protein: CASRHTGTGAFSGNTIYF. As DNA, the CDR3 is TGCGCCAGCCGTCACACCGGGACAGGGGCTTTCTCTGGAAACACCATATATTTT.

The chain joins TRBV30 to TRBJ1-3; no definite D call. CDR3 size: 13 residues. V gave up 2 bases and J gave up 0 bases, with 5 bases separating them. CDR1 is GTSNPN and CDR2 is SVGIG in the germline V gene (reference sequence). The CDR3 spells CAWSMASGNTIYF. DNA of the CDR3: TGTGCCTGGAGTATGGCCTCTGGAAACACCATATATTTT.

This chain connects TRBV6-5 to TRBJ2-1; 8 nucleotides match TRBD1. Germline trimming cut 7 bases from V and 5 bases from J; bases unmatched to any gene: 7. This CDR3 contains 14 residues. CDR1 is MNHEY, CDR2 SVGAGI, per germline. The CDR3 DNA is TGTGCCAGCACCTACAGGGGGATGCACAATGAGCAGTTCTTC. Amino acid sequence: CASTYRGMHNEQFF.